The next 14 T cell receptor beta chains were all read from a single sample in a study of cytomegalovirus exposure and HLA in healthy donors. The PCR ran on 60 Vbeta and 13 Jbeta primers. Profiling relied on immunoSEQ multiplex PCR, and the TCRdb table lists in-frame clones only, not all of them. The profile shows some 150,000 clones, about two thirds of them singletons. Sequencing input: PBMCs. These TCRs come from a woman in her thirties or forties in good health and CMV-seronegative.

V usage is TRBV19 and J usage is TRBJ1-5; D unclear. With 5 bases removed from V and 0 bases from J, the gap between germline ends came to 11 bases. This CDR3 spans 15 amino acids. From germline, CDR1 is LNHDA and CDR2 SQIVND (reference sequence). The CDR3 sequence: CASSFTGISNQPQHF. As DNA, the CDR3 is TGTGCCAGTAGTTTCACGGGGATTAGCAATCAGCCCCAGCATTTT. Full variable domain (missing parts from reference TRBV19 and TRBJ1-5): DGGITQSPKYLFRKEGQNVTLSCEQNLNHDAMYWYRQDPGQGLRLIYYSQIVNDFQKGDIAEGYSVSREKKESFPLTVTSAQKNPTAFYLCASSFTGISNQPQHFGDGTRLSIL.

In regard to this clone: Its ends do not fully match the called genes, so a read error is possible. The rearrangement joins TRBV5-4 to TRBJ2-5; maybe TRBD2 (5 bases). The CDR3 is made up of 14 amino acids. Germline loops: CDR1 SGHNT, CDR2 YYREEE (reference sequence). The CDR3 sequence is CASSLAGSQETRYF. The DNA for the CDR3 is TGTGCCAGCAGCTTGGCGGGAAGCCAAGAGACCCGGTACTTC.

The chain links TRBV5-1 to TRBJ1-1, with TRBD1 matching 8 bases. The CDR3 is made up of 14 amino acids. Trimming cost V 4 bases and J 1 base; bases outside gene matches: 3. Germline loops: CDR1 SGHRS, CDR2 YFSETQ. CDR3 sequence reads: CASSRGQANTEAFF. The DNA of the CDR3 is TGCGCCAGCAGCAGGGGACAGGCGAACACTGAAGCTTTCTTT.

The rearrangement links TRBV7-2 to TRBJ2-1; 9 positions match TRBD2. Germline loops: CDR1 SGHTA, CDR2 FQGNSA. The CDR3 sequence is 17 residues long. Trimming took 3 bases from V and 4 from J; bases not matched to a gene: 10. The CDR3 nucleotides are TGTGCCAGCAGCTTGATAGGACGACTAGCGGATTACAATGAGCAGTTCTTC. Its translation is CASSLIGRLADYNEQFF.

The V gene is TRBV4-1, the J gene TRBJ1-1; tentatively, D is TRBD1 (5 bases). The ends were cut back, 0 bases at V and 9 bases at J, with 14 bases in the middle. The CDR3 consists of 14 residues. CDR1 MGHRA and CDR2 YSYEKL come from the germline V gene. DNA of the CDR3: TGCGCCAGCAGCCAAGAGATGTCGCCAGGGAAAGCTTTCTTT. Its protein is CASSQEMSPGKAFF.

In this sample, this clone turned up a few times. The rearrangement links TRBV7-3 to TRBJ1-1; TRBD1 matches at 8 bases. The CDR3 consists of 17 residues. Germline V CDR1 and CDR2: SGHTA, FQGTGA. V lost 4 bases, J lost 8 bases, and 18 bases stayed unmatched. The CDR3 nucleotides are TGTGCCAGCAGCTCGGGGACAGGATCCTCCTGGGGGGTCGAAGCTTTCTTT. As protein: CASSSGTGSSWGVEAFF.

This clone has only one observation. V usage is TRBV28 and J usage is TRBJ1-4, with TRBD1 as a possible D gene (6 bases). Looked up from germline, CDR1 is MDHEN and CDR2 is SYDVKM. Deletions cut 5 bases from V and 7 bases from J, with 17 bases between. This CDR3 is built from 15 residues. The CDR3 DNA follows: TGTGCCAGCAGTGAATGGACAGCCGACGGTGAAAAACTGTTTTTT. Translated: CASSEWTADGEKLFF.

DNA of the CDR3: TGTGCCAGCAGCCAAGCCCCTTTCCCTTCACGGGAGCAGTACTTC. It is translated as CASSQAPFPSREQYF. The chain recombines TRBV14 with TRBJ2-7; D call uncertain. Trimming stripped 1 base from V and 7 bases from J, with 17 bases between. The germline V gene encodes CDR1 SGHDN and CDR2 FVKESK. The CDR3 has 15 amino acids.

The rearrangement links TRBV2 to TRBJ1-5; no definite D call. V dropped 4 bases and J dropped 0 bases, with 19 bases sitting between them. CDR3 length: 18 amino acids. Germline CDR1 and CDR2: SNHLY and FYNNEI. The CDR3 DNA follows: TGTGCCAGCAGTGGGGTCCTTTCGGGTTCCAATAGCAATCAGCCCCAGCATTTT. Encoded protein: CASSGVLSGSNSNQPQHF.

The chain is built from TRBV28 and TRBJ1-4, with 7 nucleotides matching TRBD1. Germline loops: CDR1 MDHEN, CDR2 SYDVKM. After removal of 6 bases from V and 4 bases from J, the junction contained 8 bases not matched to a gene. The CDR3 covers 15 residues. CDR3 bases: TGTGCCAGCAGGAGGACAGGACCAAATAATGAAAAACTGTTTTTT. As protein: CASRRTGPNNEKLFF.

The rearrangement uses TRBV6-1 and TRBJ1-2; D is ambiguous. This CDR3 is built from 13 residues. Germline CDR1 MNHNS, CDR2 SASEGT. Trimming shortened V by 5 bases and J by 2 bases, and 9 bases separated the two germline ends. CDR3 loop: CASSTHTNYGYTF. In nucleotides, the CDR3 is TGTGCCAGCAGTACACACACCAACTATGGCTACACCTTC.

The gene calls are TRBV5-6 and TRBJ2-2; 8 bases align to TRBD2. J lost 4 bases, V lost 0 bases, and 8 bases had no gene match. CDR1 is SGHDT, CDR2 YYEEEE, per germline. There are 17 residues in the CDR3. CDR3: CASSLELAGGFTGELFF. DNA of the CDR3: TGTGCCAGCAGCTTGGAGCTGGCGGGGGGTTTCACCGGGGAGCTGTTTTTT.

This chain links TRBV29-1 with TRBJ2-3; 7 bases align to TRBD2. Trimming removed 7 bases from V and 2 bases from J; junction bases left unmatched: 15. The CDR3 runs to 16 residues. Germline V gene lookup returns CDR1 SQVTM and CDR2 ANQGSEA. The CDR3 sequence is CSAEGQRGFYTDTQYF. CDR3 bases: TGCAGCGCCGAGGGCCAGCGGGGTTTTTACACAGATACGCAGTATTTT.

V gene TRBV19 combines with J gene TRBJ1-1, with D perhaps TRBD1 (5 bases). The CDR3 runs to 15 residues. Deletions cut 6 bases from V and 4 bases from J, with 18 bases between. CDR1 and CDR2 (germline): LNHDA, SQIVND (reference sequence). This CDR3 reads CASSPSRQGVTEAFF. The CDR3, as DNA: TGTGCCAGTAGCCCCTCCCGCCAGGGTGTCACTGAAGCTTTCTTT.